Described below is a single T cell receptor (beta chain) sequence and its context. Those enrolled in Seattle joined during active infection and were followed longitudinally afterward. V gave up 4 bases and J gave up 4 bases, with 17 bases separating them. Germline V gene data show CDR1 as SGHRS and CDR2 as YFSETQ. The CDR3 extends over 16 amino acids. The data are from a study of blood T cell repertoires in COVID-19. Turning to the study itself: Researchers got acute and convalescent COVID-19 samples from the United States, Italy and Spain. Sample material is recorded as cDNA or gDNA derived from T cells, B-cell-depleted T cells, or PBMCs.

As handled by the study authors: Amplified reference gene primers provided the basis for estimating nucleated cell counts. Sequencing used immunoSEQ multiplex PCR; TCRdb keeps in-frame clones, though not all of them. V and J calls and clone size are copied from that table; D and trimming were computed from the DNA. Of roughly 380,000 clones in the sample, approximately 90% were seen once. This clonotype was sampled from a woman aged 40 to 49 with COVID-19, enrolled during active disease. The sample consisted of peripheral blood. The chain combines TRBV5-1 with TRBJ2-2, with D possibly TRBD1 on 6 matching bases. This CDR3 is CASSLLQGWGTGELFF. CDR3 nucleotide sequence: TGCGCCAGCAGCCTCTTACAGGGATGGGGCACCGGGGAGCTGTTTTTT.